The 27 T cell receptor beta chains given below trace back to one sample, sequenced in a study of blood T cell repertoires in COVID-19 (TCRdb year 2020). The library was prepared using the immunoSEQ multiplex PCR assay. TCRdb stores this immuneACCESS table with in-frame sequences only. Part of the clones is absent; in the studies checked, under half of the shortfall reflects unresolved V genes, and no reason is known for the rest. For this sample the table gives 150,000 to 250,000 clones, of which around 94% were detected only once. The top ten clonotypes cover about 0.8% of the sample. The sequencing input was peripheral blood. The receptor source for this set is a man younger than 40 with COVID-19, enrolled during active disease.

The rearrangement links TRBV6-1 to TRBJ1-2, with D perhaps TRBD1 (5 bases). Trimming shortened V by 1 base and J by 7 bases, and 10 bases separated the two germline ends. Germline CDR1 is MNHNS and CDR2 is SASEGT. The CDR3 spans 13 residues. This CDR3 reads CASSEEVTVGYTF. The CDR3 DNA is TGTGCCAGCAGTGAAGAGGTGACAGTTGGCTACACCTTC.

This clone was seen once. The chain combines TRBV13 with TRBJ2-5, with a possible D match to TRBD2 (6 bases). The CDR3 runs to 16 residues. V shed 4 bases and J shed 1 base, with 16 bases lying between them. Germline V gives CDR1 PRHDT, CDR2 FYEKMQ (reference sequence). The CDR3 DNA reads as TGTGCCAGCAGCTCCCTCCCTGGACTATCCCAAGAGACCCAGTACTTC. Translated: CASSSLPGLSQETQYF.

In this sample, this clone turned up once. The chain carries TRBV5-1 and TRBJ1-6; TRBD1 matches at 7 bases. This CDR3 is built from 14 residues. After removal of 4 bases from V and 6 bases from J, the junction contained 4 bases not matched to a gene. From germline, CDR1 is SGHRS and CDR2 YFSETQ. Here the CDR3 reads CASSTGAPNSPLHF. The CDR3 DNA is TGCGCCAGCAGCACAGGGGCACCTAATTCACCCCTCCACTTT.

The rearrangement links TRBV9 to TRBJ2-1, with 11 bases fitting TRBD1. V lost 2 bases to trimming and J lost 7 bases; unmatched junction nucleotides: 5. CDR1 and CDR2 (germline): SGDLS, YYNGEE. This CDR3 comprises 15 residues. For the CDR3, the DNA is TGTGCCAGCAGCGTGGGACAGGGGGTCGAAAATGAGCAGTTCTTC. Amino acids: CASSVGQGVENEQFF.

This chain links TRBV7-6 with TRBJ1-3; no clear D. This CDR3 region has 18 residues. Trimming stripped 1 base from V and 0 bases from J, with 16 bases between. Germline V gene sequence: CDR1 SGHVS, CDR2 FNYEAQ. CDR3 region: CASSLEEEEPYSGNTIYF. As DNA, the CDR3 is TGTGCCAGCAGCTTAGAGGAAGAGGAGCCATACTCTGGAAACACCATATATTTT.

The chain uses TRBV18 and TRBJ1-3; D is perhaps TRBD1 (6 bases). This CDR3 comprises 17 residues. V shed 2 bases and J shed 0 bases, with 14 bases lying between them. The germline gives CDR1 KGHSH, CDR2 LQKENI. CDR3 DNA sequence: TGTGCCAGCTCACCAAAAGCGCCAGGGGCCTCTGGAAACACCATATATTTT. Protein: CASSPKAPGASGNTIYF.

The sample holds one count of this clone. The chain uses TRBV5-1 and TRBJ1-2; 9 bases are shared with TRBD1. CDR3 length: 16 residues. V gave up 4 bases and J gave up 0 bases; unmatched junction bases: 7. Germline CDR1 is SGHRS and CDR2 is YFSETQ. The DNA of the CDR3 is TGCGCCAGCAGCCCGGGACAGGGACACTCTAACTATGGCTACACCTTC. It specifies CASSPGQGHSNYGYTF.

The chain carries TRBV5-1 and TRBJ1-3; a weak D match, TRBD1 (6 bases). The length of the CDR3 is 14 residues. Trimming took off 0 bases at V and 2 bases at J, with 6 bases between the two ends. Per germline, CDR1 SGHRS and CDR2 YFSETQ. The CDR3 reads CASSLDRAGNTIYF. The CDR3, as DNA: TGCGCCAGCAGCTTGGACAGGGCTGGAAACACCATATATTTT.

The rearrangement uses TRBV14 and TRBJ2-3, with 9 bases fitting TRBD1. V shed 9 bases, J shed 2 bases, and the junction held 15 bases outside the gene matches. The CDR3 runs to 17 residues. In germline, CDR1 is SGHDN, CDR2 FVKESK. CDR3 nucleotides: TGTGCCAGACGAGGGACAGGGCCAAAACCCCCCACAGATACGCAGTATTTT. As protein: CARRGTGPKPPTDTQYF.

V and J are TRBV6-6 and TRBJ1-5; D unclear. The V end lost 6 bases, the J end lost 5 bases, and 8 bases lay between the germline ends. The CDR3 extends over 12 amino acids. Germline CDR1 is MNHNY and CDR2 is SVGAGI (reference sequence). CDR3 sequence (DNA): TGTGCCAGCAGGGCGGGAGATCAGCCCCAGCATTTT. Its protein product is CASRAGDQPQHF.

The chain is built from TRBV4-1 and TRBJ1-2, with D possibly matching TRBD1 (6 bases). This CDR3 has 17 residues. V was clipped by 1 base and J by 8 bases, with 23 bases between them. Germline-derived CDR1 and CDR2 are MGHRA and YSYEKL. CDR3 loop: CASSQGTETGGVQGYTF. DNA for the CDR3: TGCGCCAGCAGCCAAGGGACCGAGACAGGTGGAGTTCAAGGCTACACCTTC.

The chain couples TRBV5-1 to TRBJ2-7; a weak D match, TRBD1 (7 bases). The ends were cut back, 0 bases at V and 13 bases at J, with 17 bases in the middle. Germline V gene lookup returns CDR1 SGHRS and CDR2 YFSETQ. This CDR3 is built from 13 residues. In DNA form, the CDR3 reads TGCGCCAGCAGCTTGGGGCAGGGGGAGGCCTCTTACTTC. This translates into CASSLGQGEASYF.

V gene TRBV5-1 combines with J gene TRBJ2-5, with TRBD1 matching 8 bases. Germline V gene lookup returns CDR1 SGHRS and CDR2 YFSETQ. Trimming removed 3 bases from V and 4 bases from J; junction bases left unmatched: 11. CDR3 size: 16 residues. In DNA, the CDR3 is TGCGCCAGCAGCTACCTCCGGACAGGGAGTGGAGAGACCCAGTACTTC. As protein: CASSYLRTGSGETQYF.

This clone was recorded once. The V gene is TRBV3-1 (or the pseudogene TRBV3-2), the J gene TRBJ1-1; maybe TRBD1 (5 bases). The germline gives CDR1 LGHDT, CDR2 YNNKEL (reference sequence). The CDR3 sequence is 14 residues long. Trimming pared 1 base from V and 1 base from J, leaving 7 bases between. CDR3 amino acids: CASSQATANTEAFF. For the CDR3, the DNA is TGTGCCAGCAGCCAAGCGACAGCGAACACTGAAGCTTTCTTT.

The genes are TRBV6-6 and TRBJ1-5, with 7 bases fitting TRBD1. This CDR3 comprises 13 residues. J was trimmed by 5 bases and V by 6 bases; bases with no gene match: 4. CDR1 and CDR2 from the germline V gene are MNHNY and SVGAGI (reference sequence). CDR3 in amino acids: CASRSQGDQPQHF. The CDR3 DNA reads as TGTGCCAGCAGATCCCAGGGGGATCAGCCCCAGCATTTT.

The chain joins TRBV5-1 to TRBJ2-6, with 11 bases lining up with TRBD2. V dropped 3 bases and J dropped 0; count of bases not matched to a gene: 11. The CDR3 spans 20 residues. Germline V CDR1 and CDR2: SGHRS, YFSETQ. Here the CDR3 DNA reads TGCGCCAGCAGCTCGGGAAGACTAGCGGGATTTTCCTCTGGGGCCAACGTCCTGACTTTC. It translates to CASSSGRLAGFSSGANVLTF.

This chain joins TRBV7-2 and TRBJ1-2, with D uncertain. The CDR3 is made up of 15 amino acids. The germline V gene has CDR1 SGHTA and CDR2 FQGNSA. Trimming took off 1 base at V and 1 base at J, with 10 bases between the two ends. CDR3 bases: TGTGCCAGCAGCTTAGGAACCGGGATTAACTATGGCTACACCTTC. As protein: CASSLGTGINYGYTF.

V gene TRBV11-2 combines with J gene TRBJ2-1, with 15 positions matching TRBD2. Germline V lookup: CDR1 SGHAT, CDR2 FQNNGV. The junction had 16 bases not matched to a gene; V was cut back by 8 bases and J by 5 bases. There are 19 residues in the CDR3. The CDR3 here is CASPKTRTSGGARHNEQFF. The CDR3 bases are TGTGCCAGCCCTAAAACCAGGACTAGCGGGGGGGCCAGGCACAATGAGCAGTTCTTC.

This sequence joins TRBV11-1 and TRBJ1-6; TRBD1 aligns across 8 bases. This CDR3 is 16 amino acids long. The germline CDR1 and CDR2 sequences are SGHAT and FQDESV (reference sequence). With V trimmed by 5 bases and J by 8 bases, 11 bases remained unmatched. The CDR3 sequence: CASSPDGDRFYSPLHF. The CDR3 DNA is TGTGCCAGCAGCCCAGATGGGGACAGGTTTTATTCACCCCTCCACTTT.

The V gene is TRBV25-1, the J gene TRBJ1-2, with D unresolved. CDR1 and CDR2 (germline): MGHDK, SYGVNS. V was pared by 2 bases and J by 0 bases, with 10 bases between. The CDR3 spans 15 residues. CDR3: CASSEGGRTNYGYTF. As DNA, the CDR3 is TGTGCCAGCAGTGAAGGCGGGCGGACTAACTATGGCTACACCTTC.

The CDR3 sequence: CASSYGTEYNSPLHF. Here the CDR3 DNA reads TGTGCCAGCAGTTATGGGACAGAATATAATTCACCCCTCCACTTT. V and J are TRBV28 and TRBJ1-6; 7 bases agree with TRBD1. V lost 4 bases to trimming and J lost 4 bases; unmatched junction nucleotides: 4. The CDR3 sequence is 15 residues long. Germline-derived CDR1 and CDR2 are MDHEN and SYDVKM.

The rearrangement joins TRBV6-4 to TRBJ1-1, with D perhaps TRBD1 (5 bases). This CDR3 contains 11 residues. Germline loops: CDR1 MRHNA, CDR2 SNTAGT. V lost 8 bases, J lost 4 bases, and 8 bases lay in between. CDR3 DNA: TGTGCCAGCCGGAGGGGCACTGAAGCTTTCTTT. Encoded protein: CASRRGTEAFF.

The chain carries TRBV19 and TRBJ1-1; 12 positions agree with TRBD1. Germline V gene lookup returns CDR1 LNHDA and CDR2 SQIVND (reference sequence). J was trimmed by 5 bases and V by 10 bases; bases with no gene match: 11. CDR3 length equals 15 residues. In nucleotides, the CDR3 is TGTGCCACTCTACCGGGACAGGGGGCAGGAACTGAAGCTTTCTTT. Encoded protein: CATLPGQGAGTEAFF. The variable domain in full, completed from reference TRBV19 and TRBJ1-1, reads DGGITQSPKYLFRKEGQNVTLSCEQNLNHDAMYWYRQDPGQGLRLIYYSQIVNDFQKGDIAEGYSVSREKKESFPLTVTSAQKNPTAFYLCATLPGQGAGTEAFFGQGTRLTVV.

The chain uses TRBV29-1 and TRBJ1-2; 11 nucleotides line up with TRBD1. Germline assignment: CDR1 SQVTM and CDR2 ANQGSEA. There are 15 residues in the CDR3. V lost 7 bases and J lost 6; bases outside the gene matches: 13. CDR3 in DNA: TGCAGCGCCTACACCTCGGGACAGGGGGAGGATGGCTACACCTTC. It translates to CSAYTSGQGEDGYTF. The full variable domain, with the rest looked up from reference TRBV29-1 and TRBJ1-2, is SAVISQKPSRDICQRGTSLTIQCQVDSQVTMMFWYRQQPGQSLTLIATANQGSEATYESGFVIDKFPISRPNLTFSTLTVSNMSPEDSSIYLCSAYTSGQGEDGYTFGSGTRLTVV.

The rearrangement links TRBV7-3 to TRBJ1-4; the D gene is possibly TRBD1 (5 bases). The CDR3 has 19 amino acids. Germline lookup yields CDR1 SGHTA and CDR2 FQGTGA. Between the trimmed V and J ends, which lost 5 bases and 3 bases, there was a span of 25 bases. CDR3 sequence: CASSQHVWGEGPANEKLFF. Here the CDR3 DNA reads TGTGCCAGCAGCCAACATGTTTGGGGGGAAGGGCCGGCTAATGAAAAACTGTTTTTT.

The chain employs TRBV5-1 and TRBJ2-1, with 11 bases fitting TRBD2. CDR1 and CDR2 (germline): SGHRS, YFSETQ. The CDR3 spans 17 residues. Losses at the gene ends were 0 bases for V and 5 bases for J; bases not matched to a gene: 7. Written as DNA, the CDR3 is TGCGCCAGCAGCTTGGCCGAGACTAGCGGGGCTGACAATGAGCAGTTCTTC. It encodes CASSLAETSGADNEQFF.

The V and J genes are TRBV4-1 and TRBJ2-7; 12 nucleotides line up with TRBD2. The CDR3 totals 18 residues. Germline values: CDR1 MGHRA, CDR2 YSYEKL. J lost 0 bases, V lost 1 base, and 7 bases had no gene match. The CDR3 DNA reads TGCGCCAGCAGCCAAGGACTAGCGGGGGCCCTGATCTCCTACGAGCAGTACTTC. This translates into CASSQGLAGALISYEQYF.